These 32 T cell receptor beta chains came from one sample sequenced in a study of regulatory T cells in long-lasting Graves disease. With iRepertoire HTBI primers and Arm-PCR of CDR3 regions, TCR beta libraries were built. TCRdb processed the multiplex PCR reads anew with MiXCR; each CDR3 protein has one entry. The data show 700,000 or so distinct CDR3 sequences, around 32% seen once. Time point here: persistent/refractory GD, antithyroid drugs over 5 years with positive TRAb. PBMCs provided the RNA from which the TCR library was made. The sample was peripheral blood mononuclear cells (PBMCs), taken when the disease was refractory, from a patient treated with antithyroid drugs. Receptor source: a female donor with Graves disease.

This clonotype was detected a few times. V and J are TRBV29-1 and TRBJ1-1; no firm D call. The CDR3 spans 14 residues. Trimming removed 7 bases at V and 2 bases at J, with 17 bases between. Germline CDR1 and CDR2: SQVTM and ANQGSEA. CDR3 in DNA: TGCAGCGGTGGAGGAGACACCGAAAACACTGAAGCTTTCTTT. Residues: CSGGGDTENTEAFF. Complete variable domain (other parts from reference TRBV29-1 and TRBJ1-1): SAVISQKPSRDICQRGTSLTIQCQVDSQVTMMFWYRQQPGQSLTLIATANQGSEATYESGFVIDKFPISRPNLTFSTLTVSNMSPEDSSIYLCSGGGDTENTEAFFGQGTRLTVV.

The chain joins TRBV7-2 to TRBJ1-4; tentative D call: TRBD1 (5 bases). The germline V and J ends were trimmed by 5 bases and 9 bases, with 25 bases remaining between them. This CDR3 is 17 amino acids long. From germline, CDR1 is SGHTA and CDR2 FQGNSA. The CDR3: CASSPGTRGRSGKKLFF. CDR3 sequence (DNA): TGTGCCAGCAGCCCAGGGACGAGGGGACGCTCTGGGAAAAAACTGTTTTTT.

This rearrangement joins TRBV19 to TRBJ1-5; TRBD1 aligns across 9 bases. The CDR3 extends over 16 amino acids. Germline CDR1 is LNHDA and CDR2 is SQIVND (reference sequence). J lost 5 bases, V lost 5 bases, and 10 bases had no gene match. CDR3 in amino acids: CASSGTGRLTDQPQHF. The CDR3 bases are TGTGCCAGTAGTGGGACAGGGCGATTAACGGATCAGCCCCAGCATTTT.

This clonotype was counted only a few times. This rearrangement joins TRBV6-1 to TRBJ2-7, with 7 positions matching TRBD2. Germline V gene lookup returns CDR1 MNHNS and CDR2 SASEGT. The CDR3 has 15 amino acids. J was trimmed by 4 bases and V by 4 bases; bases with no gene match: 10. For the CDR3, the DNA is TGTGCCAGCAGTGCGGCGGGGCCAGCGGGGTACGAGCAGTACTTC. Amino acids: CASSAAGPAGYEQYF.

There are many counts of this clonotype. This rearrangement joins TRBV19 to TRBJ1-2; TRBD1 might be the D (5 bases). The CDR3 loop spans 17 amino acids. Per the germline V gene, CDR1 is LNHDA and CDR2 is SQIVND (reference sequence). Trimming shortened V by 7 bases and J by 8 bases, and 29 bases separated the two germline ends. CDR3 nucleotides: TGTGCCAGTATGAGTTTTGCCGGTACAACAGGTTCCTACGGCTACACCTTC. It specifies CASMSFAGTTGSYGYTF. Complete variable domain (other parts from reference TRBV19 and TRBJ1-2): DGGITQSPKYLFRKEGQNVTLSCEQNLNHDAMYWYRQDPGQGLRLIYYSQIVNDFQKGDIAEGYSVSREKKESFPLTVTSAQKNPTAFYLCASMSFAGTTGSYGYTFGSGTRLTVV.

This clonotype was seen repeatedly, ten times or more. The chain employs TRBV28 and TRBJ1-6; D ambiguous. Germline V gene lookup returns CDR1 MDHEN and CDR2 SYDVKM. V lost 1 base, J lost 10 bases, and 11 bases lay in between. The CDR3 extends over 14 amino acids. Written as DNA, the CDR3 is TGTGCCAGCAGTTTATTTGGGGAAAGATCACCCCTCCACTTT. Residues: CASSLFGERSPLHF.

The rearrangement uses TRBV20-1 and TRBJ1-4, with D possibly TRBD1 on 6 matching bases. Per germline, CDR1 DFQATT and CDR2 SNEGSKA (reference sequence). Between the trimmed V and J ends, which lost 8 bases and 6 bases, there was a span of 19 bases. This CDR3 contains 14 residues. This CDR3 reads CSTARGGGDEKLFF. The CDR3 DNA reads as TGCAGTACCGCGCGGGGGGGCGGGGATGAAAAACTGTTTTTT.

Ten or more counts support this clonotype. The chain employs TRBV11-3 and TRBJ2-7, with 10 bases aligning to TRBD2. Germline V gene lookup returns CDR1 SGHNT and CDR2 YENEEA. J gave up 1 base and V 6 bases, and 9 bases lay outside the gene matches. The CDR3 spans 16 residues. CDR3 region: CASSRIRGLASYEQYF. As DNA, the CDR3 is TGTGCCAGCAGTCGTATCAGGGGACTAGCGTCCTACGAGCAGTACTTC.

This clonotype was recorded many times. The genes are TRBV12-3 or TRBV12-4 and TRBJ1-1, with D unresolved. Between the trimmed V and J ends, which lost 5 bases and 3 bases, there was a span of 13 bases. This CDR3 comprises 14 residues. The CDR3 coding sequence is TGTGCCAGCAGTCCCATTCTAAGGGACACTGAAGCTTTCTTT. This encodes CASSPILRDTEAFF.

There are a few counts of this clonotype. V is TRBV30 and J is TRBJ1-1; 8 nucleotides align to TRBD1. Germline CDR1 GTSNPN, CDR2 SVGIG (reference sequence). V dropped 1 base and J dropped 0; count of bases not matched to a gene: 7. The CDR3 spans 16 residues. The CDR3 nucleotides are TGTGCCTGGAGTGCGGACAGGGCAGTTTTGAACACTGAAGCTTTCTTT. This translates into CAWSADRAVLNTEAFF.

This chain joins TRBV18 and TRBJ1-2; D is possibly TRBD1 (5 bases). Germline CDR1 and CDR2: KGHSH and LQKENI. This CDR3 has 17 amino acids. V was trimmed by 2 bases and J by 4 bases, leaving 20 bases between them. CDR3 nucleotides: TGTGCCAGCTCACCAACGCGGGAGGGGTCAACCATCTATGGCTACACCTTC. Residues: CASSPTREGSTIYGYTF. Based on the CDR3 plus reference TRBV18 and TRBJ1-2, the full variable domain is NAGVMQNPRHLVRRRGQEARLRCSPMKGHSHVYWYRQLPEEGLKFMVYLQKENIIDESGMPKERFSAEFPKEGPSILRIQQVVRGDSAAYFCASSPTREGSTIYGYTFGSGTRLTVV.

The V and J genes are TRBV20-1 and TRBJ1-1; D call uncertain. With 5 bases removed from V and 10 bases from J, the gap between germline ends came to 23 bases. CDR1 and CDR2 from the germline V gene are DFQATT and SNEGSKA (reference sequence). The CDR3 runs 14 residues. CDR3 amino acids: CSAGILGRESGAFF. In nucleotides, the CDR3 is TGCAGTGCTGGTATTTTAGGGAGGGAAAGTGGAGCTTTCTTT.

This clonotype came up once. The CDR3 loop is CASNPTTLKETQYF. The CDR3, as DNA: TGTGCCAGCAACCCAACTACTCTCAAGGAGACCCAGTACTTC. This rearrangement joins TRBV19 to TRBJ2-5; no reliable D call. V was trimmed by 9 bases and J by 5 bases, leaving 19 bases between them. CDR3 length: 14 amino acids. Germline V gives CDR1 LNHDA, CDR2 SQIVND (reference sequence).

V and J are TRBV27 and TRBJ2-5; TRBD2 matches 7 bases. The CDR3 covers 16 residues. CDR1 is MNHEY, CDR2 SMNVEV, per germline (reference sequence). V was clipped by 5 bases and J by 1 base; unmatched bases: 10. Here the CDR3 reads CASSGSAGRIQETQYF. The CDR3 bases are TGTGCCAGCAGTGGTTCAGCGGGAAGAATCCAAGAGACCCAGTACTTC.

This clonotype has a handful of counts. Given the absence of the conserved phenylalanine or tryptophan at the CDR3 end, a read error is likely. The chain links TRBV28 to TRBJ1-1; tentatively, D is TRBD1 (6 bases). This CDR3 is built from 15 residues. The germline CDR1 and CDR2 sequences are MDHEN and SYDVKM. Trimming removed 1 base from V and 1 base from J, with 10 bases in between. This CDR3 reads CASSLSGAGNTEAFS. The DNA for the CDR3 is TGTGCCAGCAGTTTATCGGGGGCCGGGAACACTGAAGCTTTCTCT.

The chain joins TRBV11-2 to TRBJ2-7; no definite D call. Trimming took 5 bases from V and 1 from J, leaving 18 bases between them. The CDR3 totals 16 residues. In germline, CDR1 is SGHAT, CDR2 FQNNGV. The CDR3: CASSPTTLAPSYEQYF. The CDR3 region has the DNA TGTGCCAGCAGCCCCACCACTTTGGCGCCTTCCTACGAGCAGTACTTC.

The rearrangement uses TRBV5-1 and TRBJ1-4; D possibly corresponds to TRBD1 (5 bases). CDR3 size: 18 residues. Deletions cut 0 bases from V and 3 bases from J, with 18 bases between. Germline CDR1 is SGHRS and CDR2 is YFSETQ. The CDR3 DNA follows: TGCGCCAGCAGCTTGGGTGGCGGCGGGACCCGGGCTAATGAAAAACTGTTTTTT. It encodes CASSLGGGGTRANEKLFF.

This clonotype occurred a few times. This chain joins TRBV7-2 and TRBJ2-5; 7 bases agree with TRBD2. Trimming removed 5 bases from V and 2 bases from J; junction bases left unmatched: 8. Germline CDR1 is SGHTA and CDR2 is FQGNSA. The CDR3 is 15 amino acids. CDR3 sequence (DNA): TGTGCCAGCAGCGCGGTTACGGGGGGTCAAGAGACCCAGTACTTC. Residues: CASSAVTGGQETQYF.

In its sample, this clonotype was seen a few times. The V and J genes are TRBV3-1 and TRBJ2-4; 11 nucleotides line up with TRBD2. Germline values: CDR1 LGHDT, CDR2 YNNKEL (reference sequence). The CDR3 loop spans 17 amino acids. V gave up 2 bases and J gave up 3 bases; unmatched junction bases: 6. The CDR3, as DNA: TGTGCCAGCAGCCAACGGGGACTAGCGGACTTCAAAAACATTCAGTACTTC. This translates into CASSQRGLADFKNIQYF.

This clonotype showed up just a few times. The chain links TRBV28 to TRBJ1-3, with D possibly TRBD1 on 5 matching bases. Trimming left V 5 bases short and J 2 bases short, with 13 bases between. The CDR3 length is 15 residues. In germline, CDR1 is MDHEN, CDR2 SYDVKM. CDR3 DNA: TGTGCCAGCAGTCCCAGGGTCGGGGCTGGAAACACCATATATTTT. Amino acid sequence: CASSPRVGAGNTIYF.

The chain employs TRBV7-4 and TRBJ1-1; tentatively, D is TRBD1 (5 bases). Germline V gene sequence: CDR1 SGHVT, CDR2 SQSDAQ. This CDR3 comprises 15 residues. The V and J ends lost 5 bases and 5 bases respectively, with 18 bases between them. CDR3 in amino acids: CASSVGGGGGTEAFF. CDR3 DNA sequence: TGTGCCAGCAGCGTAGGAGGTGGGGGAGGGACTGAAGCTTTCTTT.

The CDR3 is CASTRDPSYEQYF. CDR3 sequence (DNA): TGTGCCAGCACCAGGGACCCATCCTACGAGCAGTACTTC. The chain combines TRBV6-4 with TRBJ2-7; the D gene could be TRBD1 or TRBD2 (5 bases each). Trimming cost V 7 bases and J 1 base, with 11 bases left between them. This CDR3 is built from 13 residues. CDR1 is MRHNA, CDR2 SNTAGT, per germline.

This clonotype was detected only a few times. This chain links TRBV20-1 with TRBJ2-7, with a weak D call TRBD2 (5 bases). Trimming pared 7 bases from V and 4 bases from J, leaving 14 bases between. Germline lookup yields CDR1 DFQATT and CDR2 SNEGSKA (reference sequence). The CDR3 is 12 amino acids. In nucleotides, the CDR3 is TGCAGTGTCAGCGAGGGTGGATACGAGCAGTACTTC. The encoded protein is CSVSEGGYEQYF.

The V and J genes are TRBV11-2 and TRBJ2-1, with D unresolved. The CDR3 is 12 amino acids. Germline V gives CDR1 SGHAT, CDR2 FQNNGV. V lost 3 bases and J lost 9, with 9 bases in between. The CDR3 protein is CASSLIALEQFF. In DNA, the CDR3 is TGTGCCAGCAGCTTGATAGCCCTTGAGCAGTTCTTC.

The chain is built from TRBV19 and TRBJ1-1; D gene ambiguous. This CDR3 contains 16 residues. V gave up 7 bases and J gave up 4 bases, with 22 bases separating them. Germline-derived CDR1 and CDR2 are LNHDA and SQIVND (reference sequence). The CDR3 DNA is TGTGCCAGTACCCCCCGGGAGGATTACAAGGTCACTGAAGCTTTCTTT. This codes for CASTPREDYKVTEAFF. Drawing the rest from reference TRBV19 and TRBJ1-1, the complete variable domain is DGGITQSPKYLFRKEGQNVTLSCEQNLNHDAMYWYRQDPGQGLRLIYYSQIVNDFQKGDIAEGYSVSREKKESFPLTVTSAQKNPTAFYLCASTPREDYKVTEAFFGQGTRLTVV.

A few counts support this clonotype. The chain links TRBV29-1 to TRBJ2-7; possibly TRBD1 or TRBD2 for D (5 bases each). Germline V gives CDR1 SQVTM, CDR2 ANQGSEA. V lost 2 bases and J lost 3, with 14 bases in between. This CDR3 spans 14 amino acids. CDR3 protein: CSVESGGINYEQYF. CDR3 DNA: TGCAGCGTTGAATCTGGGGGAATAAACTACGAGCAGTACTTC.

The table lists this clonotype with many counts. V and J are TRBV6-5 and TRBJ1-2; maybe TRBD1 (5 bases). Per germline, CDR1 MNHEY and CDR2 SVGAGI. Trimming shortened V by 0 bases and J by 0 bases, and 8 bases separated the two germline ends. The CDR3 totals 15 residues. The DNA of the CDR3 is TGTGCCAGCAGTTACTCCGACAGATCTAACTATGGCTACACCTTC. Its protein product is CASSYSDRSNYGYTF.

This clonotype has ten or more counts. The chain has TRBV2 and TRBJ2-4; 9 bases agree with TRBD2. This CDR3 region has 15 residues. Trimming took 5 bases from V and 9 from J; bases not matched to a gene: 11. CDR1 SNHLY and CDR2 FYNNEI come from the germline V gene. Here the CDR3 reads CASSPFSGSGSIQYF. In nucleotides, the CDR3 is TGTGCCAGCAGTCCCTTTAGCGGGAGTGGGAGCATTCAGTACTTC.

The chain joins TRBV7-6 to TRBJ2-2; D gene unclear. CDR1 SGHVS and CDR2 FNYEAQ come from the germline V gene. Trimming pared 3 bases from V and 5 bases from J, leaving 10 bases between. The CDR3 runs to 14 residues. CDR3 in DNA: TGTGCCAGCAGCTTCAGGCGTAGGACCGGGGAGCTGTTTTTT. It specifies CASSFRRRTGELFF.

This chain uses TRBV18 with TRBJ1-1, with D maybe TRBD1 (6 bases). V was cut by 5 bases and J by 3 bases, with 16 bases left in between. This CDR3 has 15 amino acids. Per the germline V gene, CDR1 is KGHSH and CDR2 is LQKENI. CDR3 sequence reads: CASSGKQGLDTEAFF. The CDR3 nucleotides read TGTGCCAGCTCAGGGAAACAGGGTCTGGACACTGAAGCTTTCTTT.

This clonotype was seen only a few times. V usage is TRBV6-2 or TRBV6-3 and J usage is TRBJ2-7, with D hard to call. The CDR3 is 13 amino acids. Trimming took off 0 bases at V and 4 bases at J, with 7 bases between the two ends. The germline CDR1 and CDR2 sequences are MNHEY and SVGEGT. CDR3 amino acids: CASSYSGHYEQYF. Here the CDR3 DNA reads TGTGCCAGCAGTTACTCGGGCCATTACGAGCAGTACTTC.

The sample holds many counts of this clonotype. The genes are TRBV27 and TRBJ2-7; TRBD1 matches 7 bases. This CDR3 is built from 15 residues. Germline CDR1 and CDR2: MNHEY and SMNVEV (reference sequence). J lost 2 bases, V lost 5 bases, and 9 bases had no gene match. The CDR3 reads CASSLRQGSTYEQYF. In DNA, the CDR3 is TGTGCCAGCAGTCTGCGACAGGGTAGCACCTACGAGCAGTACTTC.